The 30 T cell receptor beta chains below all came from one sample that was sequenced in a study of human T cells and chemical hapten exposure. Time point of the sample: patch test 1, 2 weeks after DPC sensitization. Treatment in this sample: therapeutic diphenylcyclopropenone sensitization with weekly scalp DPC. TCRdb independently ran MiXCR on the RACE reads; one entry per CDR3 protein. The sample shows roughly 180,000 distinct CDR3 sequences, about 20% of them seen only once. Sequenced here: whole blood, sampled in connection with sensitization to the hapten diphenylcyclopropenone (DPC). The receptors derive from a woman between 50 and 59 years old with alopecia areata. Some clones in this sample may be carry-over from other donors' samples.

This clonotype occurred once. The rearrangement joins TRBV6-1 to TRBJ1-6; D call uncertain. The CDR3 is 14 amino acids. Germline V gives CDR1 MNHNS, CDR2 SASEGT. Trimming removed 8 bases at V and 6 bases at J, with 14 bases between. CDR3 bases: TGTGCCAGCTGGAGGCAGACCCTTAATTCACCCCTCCACTTT. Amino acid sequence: CASWRQTLNSPLHF.

In DNA, the CDR3 is TGCAGCGTTGGAAGGCCAGGGGGGCAAGAGACCCAGTACTTC. Residues: CSVGRPGGQETQYF. The gene calls are TRBV29-1 and TRBJ2-5; tentative D call: TRBD1 (7 bases). This CDR3 comprises 14 residues. Trimming cost V 4 bases and J 2 bases, with 14 bases left between them. CDR1 and CDR2 (germline): SQVTM, ANQGSEA.

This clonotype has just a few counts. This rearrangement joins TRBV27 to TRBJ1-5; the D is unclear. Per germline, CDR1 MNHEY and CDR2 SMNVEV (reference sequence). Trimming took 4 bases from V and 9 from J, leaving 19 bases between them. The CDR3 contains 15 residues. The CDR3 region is CASSSPATPGAPQHF. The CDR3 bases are TGTGCCAGCAGTTCCCCCGCGACACCGGGTGCGCCCCAGCATTTT.

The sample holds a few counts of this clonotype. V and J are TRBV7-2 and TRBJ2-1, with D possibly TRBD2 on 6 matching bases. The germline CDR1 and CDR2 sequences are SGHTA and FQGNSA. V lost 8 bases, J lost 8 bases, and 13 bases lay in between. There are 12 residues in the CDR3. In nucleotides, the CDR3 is TGTGCCAGCTTCCTAGCGTGGGATGAGCAGTTCTTC. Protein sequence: CASFLAWDEQFF.

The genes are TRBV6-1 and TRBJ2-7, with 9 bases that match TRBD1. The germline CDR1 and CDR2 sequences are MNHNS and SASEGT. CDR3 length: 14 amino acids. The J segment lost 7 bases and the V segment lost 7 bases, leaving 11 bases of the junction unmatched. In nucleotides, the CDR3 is TGTGCCAGCATCCTGAGGACAGGGGTTGGTGAGCAGTACTTC. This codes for CASILRTGVGEQYF.

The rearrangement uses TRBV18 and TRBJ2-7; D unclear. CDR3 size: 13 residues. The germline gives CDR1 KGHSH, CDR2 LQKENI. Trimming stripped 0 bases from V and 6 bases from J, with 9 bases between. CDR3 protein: CASSPPALGEQYF. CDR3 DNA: TGTGCCAGCTCACCACCGGCCTTAGGCGAGCAGTACTTC.

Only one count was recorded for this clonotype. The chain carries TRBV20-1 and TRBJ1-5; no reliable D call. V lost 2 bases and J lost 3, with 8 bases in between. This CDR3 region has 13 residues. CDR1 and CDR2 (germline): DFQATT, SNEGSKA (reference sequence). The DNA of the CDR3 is TGCAGTGCTAGAATAACTGACAATCAGCCCCAGCATTTT. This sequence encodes CSARITDNQPQHF.

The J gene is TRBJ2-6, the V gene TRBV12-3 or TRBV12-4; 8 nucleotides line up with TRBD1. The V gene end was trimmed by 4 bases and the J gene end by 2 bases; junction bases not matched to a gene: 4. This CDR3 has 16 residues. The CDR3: CASSSMTGAGANVLTF. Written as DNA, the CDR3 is TGTGCCAGCAGTTCCATGACAGGGGCTGGGGCCAACGTCCTGACTTTC.

CDR3 residues: CAISDRGRMNTEAFF. DNA for the CDR3: TGTGCCATCAGTGACAGGGGGCGAATGAACACTGAAGCTTTCTTT. The chain joins TRBV10-3 to TRBJ1-1; 8 bases line up with TRBD1. V shed 3 bases and J 0 bases; nucleotides not matched to a gene: 3. Germline CDR1 reads ENHRY; CDR2 reads SYGVKD. The CDR3 runs to 15 residues.

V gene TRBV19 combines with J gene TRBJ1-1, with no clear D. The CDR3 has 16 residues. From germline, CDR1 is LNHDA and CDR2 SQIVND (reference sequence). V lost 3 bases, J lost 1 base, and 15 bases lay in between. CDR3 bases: TGTGCCAGTAGTATCGGGTTCTCGAACAGGAACACTGAAGCTTTCTTT. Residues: CASSIGFSNRNTEAFF.

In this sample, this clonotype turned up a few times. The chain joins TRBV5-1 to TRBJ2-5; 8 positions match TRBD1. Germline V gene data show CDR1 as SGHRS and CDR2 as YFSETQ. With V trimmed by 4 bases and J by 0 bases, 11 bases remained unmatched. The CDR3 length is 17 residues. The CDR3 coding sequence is TGCGCCAGCAGCGAGCCGACAGGGGCCGAGTACCAAGAGACCCAGTACTTC. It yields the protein CASSEPTGAEYQETQYF.

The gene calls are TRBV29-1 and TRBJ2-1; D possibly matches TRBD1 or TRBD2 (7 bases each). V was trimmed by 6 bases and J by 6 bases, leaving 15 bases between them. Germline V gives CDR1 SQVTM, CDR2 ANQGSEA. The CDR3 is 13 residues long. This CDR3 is CSVDRTRVNEQFF. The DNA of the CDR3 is TGCAGCGTGGACAGGACTAGGGTCAATGAGCAGTTCTTC.

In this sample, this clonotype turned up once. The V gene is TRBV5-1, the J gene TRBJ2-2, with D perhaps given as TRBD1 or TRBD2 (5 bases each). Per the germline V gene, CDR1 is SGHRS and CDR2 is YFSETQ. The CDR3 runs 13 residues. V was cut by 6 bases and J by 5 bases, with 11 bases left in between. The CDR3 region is CASTRDATGELFF. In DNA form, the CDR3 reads TGCGCCAGCACTAGGGACGCAACCGGGGAGCTGTTTTTT. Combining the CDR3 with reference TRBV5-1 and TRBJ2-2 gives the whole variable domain KAGVTQTPRYLIKTRGQQVTLSCSPISGHRSVSWYQQTPGQGLQFLFEYFSETQRNKGNFPGRFSGRQFSNSRSEMNVSTLELGDSALYLCASTRDATGELFFGEGSRLTVL.

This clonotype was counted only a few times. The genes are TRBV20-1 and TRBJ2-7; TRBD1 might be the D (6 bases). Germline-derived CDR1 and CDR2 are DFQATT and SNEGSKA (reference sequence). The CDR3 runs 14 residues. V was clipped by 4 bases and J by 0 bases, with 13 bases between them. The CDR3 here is CSAIDRRSSYEQYF. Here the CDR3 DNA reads TGCAGTGCTATAGACAGGAGGAGCTCCTACGAGCAGTACTTC.

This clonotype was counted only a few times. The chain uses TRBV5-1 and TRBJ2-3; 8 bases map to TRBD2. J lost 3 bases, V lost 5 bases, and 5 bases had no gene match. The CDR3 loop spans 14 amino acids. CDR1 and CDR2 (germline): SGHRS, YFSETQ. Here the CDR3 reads CASRPGGPTDTQYF. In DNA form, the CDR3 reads TGCGCCAGCAGGCCGGGAGGGCCGACAGATACGCAGTATTTT.

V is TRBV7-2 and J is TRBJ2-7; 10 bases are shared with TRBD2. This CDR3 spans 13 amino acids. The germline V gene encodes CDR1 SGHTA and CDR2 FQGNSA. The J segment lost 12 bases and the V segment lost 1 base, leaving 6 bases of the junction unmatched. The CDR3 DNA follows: TGTGCCAGCAGCTTAGTGCTAGCGGGAGCGCCGTACTTC. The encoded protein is CASSLVLAGAPYF.

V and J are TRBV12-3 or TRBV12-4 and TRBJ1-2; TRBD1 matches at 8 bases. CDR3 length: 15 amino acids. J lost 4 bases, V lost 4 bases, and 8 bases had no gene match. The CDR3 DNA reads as TGTGCCAGCAGTTCCCCGGACAGGGCAATCTATGGCTACACCTTC. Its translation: CASSSPDRAIYGYTF.

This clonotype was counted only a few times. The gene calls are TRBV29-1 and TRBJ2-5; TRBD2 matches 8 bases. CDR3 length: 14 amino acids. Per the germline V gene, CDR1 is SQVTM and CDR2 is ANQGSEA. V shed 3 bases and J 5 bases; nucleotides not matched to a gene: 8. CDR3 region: CSVDQAGVMETQYF. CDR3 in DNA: TGCAGCGTTGATCAAGCGGGAGTGATGGAGACCCAGTACTTC. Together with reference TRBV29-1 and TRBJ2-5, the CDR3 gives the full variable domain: SAVISQKPSRDICQRGTSLTIQCQVDSQVTMMFWYRQQPGQSLTLIATANQGSEATYESGFVIDKFPISRPNLTFSTLTVSNMSPEDSSIYLCSVDQAGVMETQYFGPGTRLLVL.

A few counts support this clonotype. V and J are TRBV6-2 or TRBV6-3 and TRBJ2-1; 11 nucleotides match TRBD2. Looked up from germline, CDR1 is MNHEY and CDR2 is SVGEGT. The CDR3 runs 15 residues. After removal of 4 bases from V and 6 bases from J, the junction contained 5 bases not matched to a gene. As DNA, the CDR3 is TGTGCCAGCAGTTTGACTAGCGGGATTGGCAATGAGCAGTTCTTC. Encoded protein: CASSLTSGIGNEQFF.

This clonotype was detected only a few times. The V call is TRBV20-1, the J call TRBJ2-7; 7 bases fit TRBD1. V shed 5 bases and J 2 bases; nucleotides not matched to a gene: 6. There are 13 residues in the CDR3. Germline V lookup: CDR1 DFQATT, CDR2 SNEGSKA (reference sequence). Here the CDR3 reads CSAPRDSPYEQYF. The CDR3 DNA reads TGCAGTGCTCCAAGGGACAGTCCCTACGAGCAGTACTTC.

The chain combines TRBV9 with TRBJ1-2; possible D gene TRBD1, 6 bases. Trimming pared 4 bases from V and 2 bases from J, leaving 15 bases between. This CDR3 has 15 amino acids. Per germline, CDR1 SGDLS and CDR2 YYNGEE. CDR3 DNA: TGTGCCAGCAGCCCCCAGCTCGGGACAAACTATGGCTACACCTTC. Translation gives CASSPQLGTNYGYTF.

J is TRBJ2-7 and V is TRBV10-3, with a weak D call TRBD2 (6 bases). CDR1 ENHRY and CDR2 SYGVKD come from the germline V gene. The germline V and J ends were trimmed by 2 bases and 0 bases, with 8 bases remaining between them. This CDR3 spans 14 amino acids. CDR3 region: CAISERETSYEQYF. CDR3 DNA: TGTGCCATCAGTGAGCGGGAGACCTCCTACGAGCAGTACTTC.

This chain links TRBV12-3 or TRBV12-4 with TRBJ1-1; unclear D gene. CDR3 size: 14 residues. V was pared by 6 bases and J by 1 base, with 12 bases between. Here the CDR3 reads CASSPTTQNTEAFF. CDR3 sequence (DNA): TGTGCCAGCAGCCCGACAACCCAGAACACTGAAGCTTTCTTT.

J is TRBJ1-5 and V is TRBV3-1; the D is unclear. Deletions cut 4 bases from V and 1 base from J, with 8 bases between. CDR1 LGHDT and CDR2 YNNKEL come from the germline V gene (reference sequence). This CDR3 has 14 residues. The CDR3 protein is CASSLRESNQPQHF. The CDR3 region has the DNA TGTGCCAGCAGCCTGAGGGAAAGCAATCAGCCCCAGCATTTT.

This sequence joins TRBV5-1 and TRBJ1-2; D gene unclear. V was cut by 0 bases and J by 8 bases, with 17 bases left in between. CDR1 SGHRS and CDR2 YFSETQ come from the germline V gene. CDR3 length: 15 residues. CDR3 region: CASSLGGSGEEGYTF. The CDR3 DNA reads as TGCGCCAGCAGCTTGGGCGGGTCCGGGGAAGAAGGCTACACCTTC. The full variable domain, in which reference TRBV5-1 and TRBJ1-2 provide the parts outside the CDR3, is KAGVTQTPRYLIKTRGQQVTLSCSPISGHRSVSWYQQTPGQGLQFLFEYFSETQRNKGNFPGRFSGRQFSNSRSEMNVSTLELGDSALYLCASSLGGSGEEGYTFGSGTRLTVV.

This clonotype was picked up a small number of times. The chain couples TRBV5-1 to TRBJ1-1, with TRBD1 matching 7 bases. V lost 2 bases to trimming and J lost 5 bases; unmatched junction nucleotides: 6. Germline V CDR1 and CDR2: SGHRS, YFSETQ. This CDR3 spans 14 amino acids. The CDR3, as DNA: TGCGCCAGCAGCTTCGACAGGGTCGGAACTGAAGCTTTCTTT. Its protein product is CASSFDRVGTEAFF. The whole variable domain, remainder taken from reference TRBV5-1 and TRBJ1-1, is KAGVTQTPRYLIKTRGQQVTLSCSPISGHRSVSWYQQTPGQGLQFLFEYFSETQRNKGNFPGRFSGRQFSNSRSEMNVSTLELGDSALYLCASSFDRVGTEAFFGQGTRLTVV.

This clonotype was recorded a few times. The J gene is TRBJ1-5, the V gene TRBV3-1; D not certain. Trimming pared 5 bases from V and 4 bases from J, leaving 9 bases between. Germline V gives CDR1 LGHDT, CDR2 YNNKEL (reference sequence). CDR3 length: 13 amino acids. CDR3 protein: CASSIAVNQPQHF. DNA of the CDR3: TGTGCCAGCAGCATCGCTGTTAATCAGCCCCAGCATTTT.

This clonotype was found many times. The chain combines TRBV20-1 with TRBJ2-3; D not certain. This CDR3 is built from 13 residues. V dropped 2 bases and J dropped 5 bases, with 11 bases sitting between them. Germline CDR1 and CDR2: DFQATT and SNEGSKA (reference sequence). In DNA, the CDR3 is TGCAGTGCTAGAATTCCAGGAAGAGATACGCAGTATTTT. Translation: CSARIPGRDTQYF.

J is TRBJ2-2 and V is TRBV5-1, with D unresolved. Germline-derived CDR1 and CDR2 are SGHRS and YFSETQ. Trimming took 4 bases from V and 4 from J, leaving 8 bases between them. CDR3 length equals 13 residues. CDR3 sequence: CASSPVLTGELFF. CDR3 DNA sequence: TGCGCCAGCAGCCCGGTGCTCACCGGGGAGCTGTTTTTT.

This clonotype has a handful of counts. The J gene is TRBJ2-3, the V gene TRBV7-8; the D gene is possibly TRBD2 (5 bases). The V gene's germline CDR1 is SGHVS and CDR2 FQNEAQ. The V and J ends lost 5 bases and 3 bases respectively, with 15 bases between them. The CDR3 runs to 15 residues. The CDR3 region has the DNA TGTGCCAGCAGCGATGCCCACCGAGGGACAGATACGCAGTATTTT. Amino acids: CASSDAHRGTDTQYF.